This TCR beta chain derives from a study of blood T cells in healthy people across ages. A sample-barcoded 5' primer and a J-beta primer mix were used in a second PCR of roughly 7 to 11 cycles. One entry per CDR3 protein results from TCRdb running MiXCR on the 5' RACE reads. This table holds some 560,000 distinct CDR3 sequences, about a quarter found once. This CDR3 comprises 10 residues. Individuals who donated were healthy Caucasians from Russia aged roughly 6 to 100. The sample was also reused in another study, on T cells of mothers and their children. That work contributes: For related and unrelated pairs alike, thymic selection shapes TCR recombination output similarly.

The sequence was collected from a boy aged 2 to 10 in good health. The V gene is TRBV21-1, the J gene TRBJ2-5. Judging by the DNA end, TRBJ2-7 fits better; the J call may be wrong. TRBV21-1 is a pseudogene locus. The specimen sequenced was blood. In DNA, the CDR3 is TGTGCCAGCATTGGAAGCGAGCAGTACTTC. Encoded protein: CASIGSEQYF.